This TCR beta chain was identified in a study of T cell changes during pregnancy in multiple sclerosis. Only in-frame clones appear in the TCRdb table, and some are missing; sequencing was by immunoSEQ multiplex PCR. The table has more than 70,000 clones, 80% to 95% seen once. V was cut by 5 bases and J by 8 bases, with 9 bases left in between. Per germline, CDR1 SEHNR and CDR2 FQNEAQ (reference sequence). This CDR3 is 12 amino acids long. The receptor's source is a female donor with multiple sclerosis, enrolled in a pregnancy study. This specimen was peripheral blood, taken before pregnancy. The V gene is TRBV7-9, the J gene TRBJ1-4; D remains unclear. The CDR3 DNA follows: TGTGCCAGCAGCCCATACGGGGAAAAACTGTTTTTT. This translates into CASSPYGEKLFF.